This T cell receptor beta chain was recovered during a study of early T cells in non-severe SARS-CoV-2 infection. In germline, CDR1 is MNHEY, CDR2 SVGAGI. CDR3 length equals 15 residues. Trimming at V came to 6 bases and at J to 7 bases, leaving 10 bases not matched to a gene. Unique molecular identifiers tagged individual cDNA molecules. TCRdb reprocessed the 5' RACE reads with MiXCR, giving one entry per CDR3 protein. The sample shows about 76,000 distinct CDR3 sequences, roughly 10% of them seen only once. The clonotype was recovered from an adult who was a healthcare worker with PCR-confirmed SARS-CoV-2 infection or an uninfected control (not recorded which). The sequencing input was whole blood. V is TRBV6-5 and J is TRBJ2-1, with 9 bases aligning to TRBD2. The CDR3 reads CASSYGGGGGNEQFF. The CDR3 DNA sequence: TGTGCCAGCAGCTACGGCGGGGGGGGCGGGAATGAGCAGTTCTTC.